This TCR beta chain came from a study of control samples from healthy donors and cancer patients. Generated by immunoSEQ multiplex PCR, the TCRdb table keeps only in-frame clones and is missing some. The table lists 350,000 to 450,000 clones, roughly 90% of them singletons. Germline V gene data show CDR1 as ENHRY and CDR2 as SYGVKD. V lost 3 bases to trimming and J lost 8 bases, with 10 bases between them. CDR3 length: 12 amino acids. This chain links TRBV10-3 with TRBJ1-1; possible D gene TRBD1, 5 bases. The clonotype was recovered from a man aged 40-55 years with head and neck cancer. The source material was PBMCs. CDR3 sequence (DNA): TGTGCCATCAGTGAATCCGACAGAGAAGCTTTCTTT. Translated, it gives CAISESDREAFF.